The 19 T cell receptor beta chains given below trace back to one sample, sequenced in a study of OX40 agonist ivuxolimab in advanced cancers. Data came from immunoSEQ multiplex PCR; TCRdb stores just in-frame clones and leaves some out. The sample holds over 90,000 clones, about 86% seen once. This specimen consisted of CD4+ or CD8+ T cells sorted from blood, obtained in a trial of the OX40 agonist ivuxolimab. These receptor sequences come from an adult with an advanced solid tumor such as melanoma, head and neck, liver or kidney cancer.

This clone was detected only a few times. The chain has TRBV2 and TRBJ2-7; D is ambiguous. Trimming stripped 1 base from V and 7 bases from J, with 11 bases between. The CDR3 is made up of 13 amino acids. Germline assignment: CDR1 SNHLY and CDR2 FYNNEI. This CDR3 reads CASSEGETREQYF. As DNA, the CDR3 is TGTGCCAGCAGTGAAGGCGAGACAAGGGAGCAGTACTTC.

This chain links TRBV5-4 with TRBJ1-1; D is perhaps TRBD1 (5 bases). Trimming shortened V by 0 bases and J by 5 bases, and 11 bases separated the two germline ends. The CDR3 length is 14 residues. From germline, CDR1 is SGHNT and CDR2 YYREEE (reference sequence). The CDR3 protein is CASSLAAGRTEAFF. CDR3 DNA: TGTGCCAGCAGCTTGGCGGCAGGGCGAACTGAAGCTTTCTTT.

The chain combines TRBV5-4 with TRBJ2-6; the D is unclear. The ends were cut back, 4 bases at V and 0 bases at J, with 11 bases in the middle. Germline V gene data show CDR1 as SGHNT and CDR2 as YYREEE (reference sequence). The CDR3 extends over 16 amino acids. The CDR3 nucleotides read TGTGCCAGCAGCCTACATGGACCCTCTGGGGCCAACGTCCTGACTTTC. Encoded protein: CASSLHGPSGANVLTF.

As concerns this clone: The sample contains more than one DNA sequence encoding this CDR3. The chain uses TRBV18 and TRBJ2-7, with TRBD1 matching over 7 bases. The germline V gene has CDR1 KGHSH and CDR2 LQKENI. The CDR3 totals 14 residues. V lost 2 bases to trimming and J lost 2 bases; unmatched junction nucleotides: 3. CDR3 sequence reads: CASSPSDRPYEQYF. The CDR3 region has the DNA TGTGCCAGCTCACCATCGGACAGGCCCTACGAGCAGTACTTC.

The V call is TRBV5-1, the J call TRBJ2-1, with a tentative D call TRBD2 (5 bases). The CDR3 spans 12 residues. Trimming cost V 5 bases and J 10 bases, with 13 bases left between them. Germline loops: CDR1 SGHRS, CDR2 YFSETQ. CDR3 in DNA: TGCGCCAGCAGTAGCGAGAGCCCGGAGCAGTTCTTC. Translation: CASSSESPEQFF.

The chain has TRBV6-6 and TRBJ2-5; D gene unclear. Germline V CDR1 and CDR2: MNHNY, SVGAGI (reference sequence). This CDR3 has 14 residues. V lost 6 bases and J 2 bases, leaving 13 bases between the germline ends. The CDR3: CASSRTELQETQYF. Written as DNA, the CDR3 is TGTGCCAGCAGCAGAACAGAGTTACAAGAGACCCAGTACTTC.

The gene calls are TRBV19 and TRBJ1-5; D unresolved. The germline V gene encodes CDR1 LNHDA and CDR2 SQIVND (reference sequence). V was trimmed by 3 bases and J by 6 bases, leaving 15 bases between them. This CDR3 has 15 amino acids. CDR3 amino acids: CASSMPVYSSQPQHF. The CDR3 DNA is TGTGCCAGTAGTATGCCAGTATATTCTAGTCAGCCCCAGCATTTT.

The chain joins TRBV19 to TRBJ2-2, with D tentatively TRBD1 or TRBD2 (6 bases each). CDR1 is LNHDA and CDR2 is SQIVND in the germline V gene (reference sequence). This CDR3 region has 17 residues. V was shortened by 0 bases and J by 4 bases, with 15 bases between the two germline ends. The CDR3 sequence is CASSIDLAGEATGELFF. The CDR3 nucleotides read TGTGCCAGTAGTATAGATCTAGCAGGGGAGGCCACCGGGGAGCTGTTTTTT.

The chain joins TRBV6-1 to TRBJ1-1, with D perhaps TRBD1 (6 bases). V gave up 7 bases and J gave up 1 base, with 16 bases separating them. The germline CDR1 and CDR2 sequences are MNHNS and SASEGT. The CDR3 is 15 amino acids. This chain's CDR3 is CASTVYGRGNTEAFF. DNA for the CDR3: TGTGCCAGCACAGTGTATGGCAGGGGGAACACTGAAGCTTTCTTT.

The rearrangement joins TRBV27 to TRBJ2-5, with a tentative D call TRBD1 (5 bases). The germline V gene has CDR1 MNHEY and CDR2 SMNVEV (reference sequence). V lost 5 bases and J lost 2, with 18 bases in between. This CDR3 contains 16 residues. DNA of the CDR3: TGTGCCAGCAGTCCCCGACATGCAAGGGGACAAGAGACCCAGTACTTC. This encodes CASSPRHARGQETQYF.

This chain uses TRBV19 with TRBJ1-5, with D maybe TRBD1 (5 bases). V was pared by 9 bases and J by 1 base, with 13 bases between. This CDR3 is 14 amino acids long. The germline gives CDR1 LNHDA, CDR2 SQIVND (reference sequence). The CDR3 DNA reads TGTGCCAGCGCAACAGGCGGGAGCAATCAGCCCCAGCATTTT. It translates to CASATGGSNQPQHF. The full variable domain, its missing parts supplied by reference TRBV19 and TRBJ1-5, is DGGITQSPKYLFRKEGQNVTLSCEQNLNHDAMYWYRQDPGQGLRLIYYSQIVNDFQKGDIAEGYSVSREKKESFPLTVTSAQKNPTAFYLCASATGGSNQPQHFGDGTRLSIL.

This rearrangement joins TRBV5-4 to TRBJ2-3; 12 bases match TRBD2. Germline V gives CDR1 SGHNT, CDR2 YYREEE (reference sequence). This CDR3 contains 18 residues. V lost 0 bases and J lost 2; bases outside the gene matches: 7. The CDR3 bases are TGTGCCAGCAGCTTGGCCGGGACTAGCGGGTGGGTCACAGATACGCAGTATTTT. It codes for CASSLAGTSGWVTDTQYF.

This clone has a single count. The chain carries TRBV29-1 and TRBJ1-2; perhaps TRBD1 as D (5 bases). The germline gives CDR1 SQVTM, CDR2 ANQGSEA. V was cut by 6 bases and J by 4 bases, with 15 bases left in between. The CDR3 has 13 amino acids. The CDR3 coding sequence is TGCAGCGTCACCTCAGTGGGGGGCTATGGCTACACCTTC. Translated: CSVTSVGGYGYTF. Supplemented by reference TRBV29-1 and TRBJ1-2, the full variable domain reads SAVISQKPSRDICQRGTSLTIQCQVDSQVTMMFWYRQQPGQSLTLIATANQGSEATYESGFVIDKFPISRPNLTFSTLTVSNMSPEDSSIYLCSVTSVGGYGYTFGSGTRLTVV.

This clone was counted a single time. The chain links TRBV5-6 to TRBJ1-5, with 10 bases lining up with TRBD1. Germline CDR1 SGHDT, CDR2 YYEEEE. The CDR3 extends over 17 amino acids. V shed 0 bases and J 1 base; nucleotides not matched to a gene: 4. For the CDR3, the DNA is TGTGCCAGCAGCTTGGTGGGGGACAGGGGCAGCAATCAGCCCCAGCATTTT. Translating it yields CASSLVGDRGSNQPQHF.

V and J are TRBV5-1 and TRBJ2-3; 8 bases fit TRBD2. CDR3 length: 13 amino acids. With 0 bases clipped from V and 11 bases from J, the junction kept 5 bases outside the gene matches. Looked up from germline, CDR1 is SGHRS and CDR2 is YFSETQ. The CDR3 loop reads CASSLGVAGLQYF. Here the CDR3 DNA reads TGCGCCAGCAGCTTGGGAGTAGCGGGGTTGCAGTATTTT.

CDR3: CSVRSDTQYF. DNA for the CDR3: TGCAGCGTTCGGTCAGATACGCAGTATTTT. The chain couples TRBV29-1 to TRBJ2-3, with D uncertain. Trimming removed 5 bases at V and 4 bases at J, with 4 bases between. This CDR3 is 10 amino acids long. Germline V CDR1 and CDR2: SQVTM, ANQGSEA.

V and J are TRBV7-2 and TRBJ2-4; 7 bases agree with TRBD2. This CDR3 contains 15 residues. The germline V gene encodes CDR1 SGHTA and CDR2 FQGNSA. The trim removed 8 bases at V and 0 bases at J, leaving 7 bases unmatched. CDR3 amino acids: CASGLGGLAKNIQYF. CDR3 in DNA: TGTGCCAGCGGGCTGGGAGGGTTAGCCAAAAACATTCAGTACTTC.

This chain connects TRBV5-4 to TRBJ2-1, with 10 nucleotides matching TRBD1. CDR3 length equals 15 residues. The V gene's germline CDR1 is SGHNT and CDR2 YYREEE (reference sequence). The ends lost 3 bases at V and 8 bases at J; junction bases unmatched: 8. The CDR3 DNA reads as TGTGCCAGCAGCTCCCGACAGGGGGCATTCGATGAGCAGTTCTTC. Residues: CASSSRQGAFDEQFF.

The chain couples TRBV4-3 to TRBJ2-3, with 13 bases lining up with TRBD2. This CDR3 comprises 20 residues. Germline V gene sequence: CDR1 LGHNA, CDR2 YSLEER. V shed 0 bases, J shed 4 bases, and the junction held 13 bases outside the gene matches. The CDR3 DNA is TGCGCCAGCAGCCAAGATCTCGCCCCCGGGACTAGCGGGAAGGCAGATACGCAGTATTTT. It codes for CASSQDLAPGTSGKADTQYF.